What follows describes a single T cell receptor beta chain. Its antigen is not identified. Measured with immunoSEQ multiplex PCR; TCRdb has only the in-frame clones, and not every one. The data show 15,000 or so clones, roughly four fifths seen once. This sample was included in a study of ipilimumab plus nivolumab after autologous stem cell transplantation. As for the study in general: The DLBCL group included primary refractory and relapsed cases. The study's findings and limits: TCR repertoire, Treg phenotype and gut microbiota reportedly support more study of this approach.

Starting 14 to 28 days after autologous transplant, ipilimumab 1 mg/kg was given. The CDR3 contains 12 residues. V shed 1 base and J shed 4 bases, with 6 bases lying between them. This clonotype was sampled from a male donor with diffuse large B-cell lymphoma. Sequencing was performed on PBMCs, taken in a trial of ipilimumab plus nivolumab as post-transplant consolidation. The J gene is TRBJ2-7, the V gene TRBV5-7, with D unresolved. TRBV5-7 is sorted into the ORF group, with uncertain function. In DNA form, the CDR3 reads TGTGCCAGCAGCTTGACAAGTTACGAGCAGTACTTC. As protein: CASSLTSYEQYF.